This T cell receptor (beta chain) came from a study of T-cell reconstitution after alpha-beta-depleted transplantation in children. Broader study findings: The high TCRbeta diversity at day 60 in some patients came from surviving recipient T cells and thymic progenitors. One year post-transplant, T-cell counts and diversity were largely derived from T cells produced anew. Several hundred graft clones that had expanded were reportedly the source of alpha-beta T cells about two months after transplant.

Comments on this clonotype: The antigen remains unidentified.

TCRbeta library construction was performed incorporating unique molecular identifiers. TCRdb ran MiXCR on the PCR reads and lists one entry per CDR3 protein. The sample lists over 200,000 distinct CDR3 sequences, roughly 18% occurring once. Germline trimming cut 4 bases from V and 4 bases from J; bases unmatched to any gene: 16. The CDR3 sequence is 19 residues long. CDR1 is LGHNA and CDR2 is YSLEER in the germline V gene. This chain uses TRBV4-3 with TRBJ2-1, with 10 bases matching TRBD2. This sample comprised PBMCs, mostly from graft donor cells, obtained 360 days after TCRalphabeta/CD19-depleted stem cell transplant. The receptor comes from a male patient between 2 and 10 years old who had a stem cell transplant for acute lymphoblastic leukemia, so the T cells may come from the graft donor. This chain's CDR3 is CASSPMGSSSTSGYNEQFF. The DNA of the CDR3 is TGCGCCAGCAGCCCGATGGGGTCGAGTTCGACTAGCGGGTACAATGAGCAGTTCTTC.